This T cell receptor beta chain was sequenced during a study of post-analysis software for immune sequencing data. TCR beta cDNA libraries included unique molecular identifiers. One entry per CDR3 protein, called by TCRdb with MiXCR from the PCR reads. The top ten hold 11% of the sample, which has around 700,000 distinct CDR3 sequences, 55% to 60% seen once. This receptor was taken from a girl aged 2 to 9 with multiple sclerosis. The sample was blood.

The CDR3 DNA is TGCGCCAGCAGCTTGACTAGTAGAAACATTCAGTACTTC. Amino acid sequence: CASSLTSRNIQYF. The chain employs TRBV5-1 and TRBJ2-4, with D possibly being TRBD2 (5 bases). The germline V gene has CDR1 SGHRS and CDR2 YFSETQ. Trimming took 1 base from V and 6 from J, leaving 8 bases between them. The CDR3 runs 13 residues. The whole variable domain, remainder taken from reference TRBV5-1 and TRBJ2-4, is KAGVTQTPRYLIKTRGQQVTLSCSPISGHRSVSWYQQTPGQGLQFLFEYFSETQRNKGNFPGRFSGRQFSNSRSEMNVSTLELGDSALYLCASSLTSRNIQYFGAGTRLSVL.